This T cell receptor beta chain was captured in a study of T cell clones after liver transplantation. About the study: Standard immunosuppression, with no induction, continued until 12-24 months after transplant.

TCRdb's copy holds only in-frame clones and misses some; the assay was immunoSEQ multiplex PCR. Among 40,000 to 65,000 clones, about four fifths were seen once, and the ten largest hold around 7.8%. The CDR3 spans 14 residues. V was clipped by 3 bases and J by 0 bases, with 8 bases between them. Germline assignment: CDR1 LNHDA and CDR2 SQIVND (reference sequence). The chain recombines TRBV19 with TRBJ1-2; D unclear. This clonotype originated in a human donor who received a liver transplant. Sequencing used CD4+ T cells from blood, obtained before liver transplant. CDR3 protein: CASSIREANYGYTF. DNA of the CDR3: TGTGCCAGTAGTATTAGGGAAGCTAACTATGGCTACACCTTC.